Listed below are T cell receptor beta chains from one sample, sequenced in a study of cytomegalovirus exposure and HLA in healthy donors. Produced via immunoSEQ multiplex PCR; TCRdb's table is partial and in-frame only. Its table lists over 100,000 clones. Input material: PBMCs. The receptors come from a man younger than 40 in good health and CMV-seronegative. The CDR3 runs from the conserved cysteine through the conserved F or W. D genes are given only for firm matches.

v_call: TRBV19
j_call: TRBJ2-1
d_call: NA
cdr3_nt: TGTGCCAGTAGTATCATTGGAGGGCGGCAGTTCTTC
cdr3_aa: CASSIIGGRQFF

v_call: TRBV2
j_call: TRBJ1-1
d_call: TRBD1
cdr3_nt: TGTGCCAGCAGTGACAGGGGGTACACTGAAGCTTTCTTT
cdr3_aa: CASSDRGYTEAFF

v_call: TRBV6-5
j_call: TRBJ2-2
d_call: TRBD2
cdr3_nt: TGTGCCAGCAGTTCGACTAGCGGGGCCGGGGAGCTGTTTTTT
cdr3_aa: CASSSTSGAGELFF

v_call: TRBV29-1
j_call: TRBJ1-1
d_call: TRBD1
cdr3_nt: TGCAGCGCTAAAATGACAGGGTTAAGGACTGAAGCTTTCTTT
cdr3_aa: CSAKMTGLRTEAFF

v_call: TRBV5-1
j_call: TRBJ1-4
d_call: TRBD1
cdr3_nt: TGCGCCAGCAGCCTGAGGACAGGGGGAGAAAAACTGTTTTTT
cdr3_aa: CASSLRTGGEKLFF

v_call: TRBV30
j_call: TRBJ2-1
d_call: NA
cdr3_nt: TGTGCCTGGAGCTTAAGCCGGAATGAGCAGTTCTTC
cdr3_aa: CAWSLSRNEQFF

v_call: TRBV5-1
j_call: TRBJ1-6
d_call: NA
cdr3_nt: TGCGCCAGCAGCCCCGGGATCGATAATTCACCCCTCCACTTT
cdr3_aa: CASSPGIDNSPLHF

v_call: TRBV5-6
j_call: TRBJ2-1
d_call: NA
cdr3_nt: TGTGCCAGCAGCTTGGCCTCAGGGCCCCTTGAGCAGTTCTTC
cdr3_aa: CASSLASGPLEQFF

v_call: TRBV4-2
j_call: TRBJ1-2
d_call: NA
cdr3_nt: TGTGCCAGCAGCCCCAAGCCCCTCGTGGGGGGTAACTATGGCTACACCTTC
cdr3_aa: CASSPKPLVGGNYGYTF

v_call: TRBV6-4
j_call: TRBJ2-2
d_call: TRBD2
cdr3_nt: TGTGCCAGCAGTCGGACGGGGGGCACCGGGGAGCTGTTTTTT
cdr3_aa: CASSRTGGTGELFF

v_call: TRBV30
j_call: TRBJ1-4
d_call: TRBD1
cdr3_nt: TGTGCCTGGAGGAAACTTGCGGACTCTCGCCAGGGGGTGTTTTTT
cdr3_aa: CAWRKLADSRQGVFF

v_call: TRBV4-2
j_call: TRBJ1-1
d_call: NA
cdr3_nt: TGTGCCAGCAGCCGGAAGCAGGGGCCTTACACTGAAGCTTTCTTT
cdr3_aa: CASSRKQGPYTEAFF

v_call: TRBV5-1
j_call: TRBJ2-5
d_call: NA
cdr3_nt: TGCGCCAGCAGCTTGGCGGGGGTGAGCCGAGAGACCCAGTACTTC
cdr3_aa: CASSLAGVSRETQYF

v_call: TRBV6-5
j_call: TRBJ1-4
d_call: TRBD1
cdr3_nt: TGTGCCAGCAGTTCGTCGACAGGGGCTAATGAAAAACTGTTTTTT
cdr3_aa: CASSSSTGANEKLFF

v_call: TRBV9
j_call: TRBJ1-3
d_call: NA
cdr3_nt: TGTGCCAGGAGATCGGAGGGGCTAAGAACTGGAAACACCATATATTTT
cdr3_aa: CARRSEGLRTGNTIYF

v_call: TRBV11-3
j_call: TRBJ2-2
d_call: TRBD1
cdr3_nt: TGTGCCAGCAGCGCGGGACAGGGGGAAACCGGGGAGCTGTTTTTT
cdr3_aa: CASSAGQGETGELFF

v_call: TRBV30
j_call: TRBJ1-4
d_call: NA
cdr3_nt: TGTGCCTGGAGCCCTGGGGAGGGAAGATTCGAAAAACTGTTTTTT
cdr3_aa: CAWSPGEGRFEKLFF

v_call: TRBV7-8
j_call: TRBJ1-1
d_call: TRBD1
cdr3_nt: TGTGCCAGCAGCTTAGGACAGGGACACACTGAAGCTTTCTTT
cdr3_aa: CASSLGQGHTEAFF

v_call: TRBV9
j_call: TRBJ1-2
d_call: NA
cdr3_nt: TGTGCCAGCAGCGATCGGGCGGGCAACTATGGCTACACCTTC
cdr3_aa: CASSDRAGNYGYTF

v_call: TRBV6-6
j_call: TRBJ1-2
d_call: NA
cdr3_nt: TGTGCCAGCAGTCCGTACAGGGAGTACGGCTACACCTTC
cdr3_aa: CASSPYREYGYTF

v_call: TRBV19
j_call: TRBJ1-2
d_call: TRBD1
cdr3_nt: TGTGCCAGTAGCGACAGGGGGCGCGGTGGCTACACCTTC
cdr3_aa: CASSDRGRGGYTF

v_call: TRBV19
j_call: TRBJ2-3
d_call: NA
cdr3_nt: TGTGCCAGTAGTATTCGGGTGCTTGCAGATACGCAGTATTTT
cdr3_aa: CASSIRVLADTQYF

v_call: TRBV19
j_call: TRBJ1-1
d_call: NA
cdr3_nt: TGTGCCAGTAGTATAGGGGCACTGGAGAACACTGAAGCTTTCTTT
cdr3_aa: CASSIGALENTEAFF

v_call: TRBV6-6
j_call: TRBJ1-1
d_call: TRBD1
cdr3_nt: TGTGCCAGCAGTGGGCGGGACAGGGGTGACACTGAAGCTTTCTTT
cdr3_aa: CASSGRDRGDTEAFF

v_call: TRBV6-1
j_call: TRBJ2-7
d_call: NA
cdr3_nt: TGTGCCATAGGGGATCTCTACGAGCAGTACTTC
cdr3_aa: CAIGDLYEQYF

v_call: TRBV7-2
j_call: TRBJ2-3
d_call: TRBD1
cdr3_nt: TGTGCCAGCAGCTTACAACCAGGGGGCGGTTCAGATACGCAGTATTTT
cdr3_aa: CASSLQPGGGSDTQYF

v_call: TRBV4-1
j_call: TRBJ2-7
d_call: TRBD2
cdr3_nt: TGCGCCAGCAGCCAAGATCTGGCTAGCGGCAACTCCTACGAGCAGTACTTC
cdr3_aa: CASSQDLASGNSYEQYF

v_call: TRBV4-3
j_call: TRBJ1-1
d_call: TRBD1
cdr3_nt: TGCGCCAGCAGTCCCGGGACAGGGGACTGGAACACTGAAGCTTTCTTT
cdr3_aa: CASSPGTGDWNTEAFF